The entry that follows covers one T cell receptor beta chain sequence. Germline V lookup: CDR1 SQVTM, CDR2 ANQGSEA. CDR3 length: 12 residues. Trimming removed 0 bases from V and 6 bases from J, with 8 bases in between. Seattle's enrolled individuals joined amid active infection and were then monitored longitudinally. These data are taken from a study of blood T cell repertoires in COVID-19. Study-level background: T cells, B-cell-depleted T cells, or PBMCs provided the cDNA or gDNA that served as material.

Generated by immunoSEQ multiplex PCR, the TCRdb table keeps only in-frame clones and is missing some. The table lists 410,000 or so clones, around 89% of them singletons, with 1.5% to 1.8% in the top ten. The clonotype originates from a woman aged 40 to 50 with COVID-19, enrolled during active disease. Sequencing used peripheral blood. This chain connects TRBV29-1 to TRBJ1-2; tentative D call: TRBD1 (5 bases). CDR3 coding DNA: TGCAGCGTTGAAGAGAACAGGAATGGCTACACCTTC. Translating gives CSVEENRNGYTF.